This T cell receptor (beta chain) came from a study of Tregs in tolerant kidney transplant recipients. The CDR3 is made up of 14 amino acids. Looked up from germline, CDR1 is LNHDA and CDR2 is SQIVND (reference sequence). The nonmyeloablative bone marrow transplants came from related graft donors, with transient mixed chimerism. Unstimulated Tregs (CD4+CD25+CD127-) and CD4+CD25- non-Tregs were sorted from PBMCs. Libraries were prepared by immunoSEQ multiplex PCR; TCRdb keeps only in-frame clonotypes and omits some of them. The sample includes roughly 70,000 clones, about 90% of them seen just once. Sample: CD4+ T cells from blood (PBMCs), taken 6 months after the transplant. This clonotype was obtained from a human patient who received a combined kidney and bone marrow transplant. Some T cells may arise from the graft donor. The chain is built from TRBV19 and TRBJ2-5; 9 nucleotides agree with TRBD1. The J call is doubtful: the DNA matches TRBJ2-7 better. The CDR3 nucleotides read TGTGCCAGCCGCGGACAGGGGCTATCCTACGAGCAGTACTTC. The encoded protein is CASRGQGLSYEQYF.